The source of this T cell receptor (beta chain) is a study of vaccination and CD4 T cells after COVID-19. Treatment defined: approximately nine-day PBMC culture with coronavirus spike peptide pools or control peptides (ViraFEST assay). The Oncomine TCR Beta short-read assay generated sequence data from the DNA of cultured CD4+ T cells. TCRdb redid the calling of the PCR reads with MiXCR, one entry per CDR3 protein. Of around 14,000 distinct CDR3 sequences in the sample, 50% to 55% were seen once. On this clonotype: The antigen is undetermined.

The germline CDR1 and CDR2 sequences are SEHNR and FQNEAQ (reference sequence). The CDR3 runs 13 residues. V dropped 3 bases and J dropped 7 bases, with 7 bases sitting between them. Source material: CD4+ T cells from blood, cultured in vitro. The genes are TRBV7-9 and TRBJ1-6; D is unresolved. The TCR was taken from a human donor who had recovered from COVID-19. In DNA, the CDR3 is TGTGCCAGCAGCTTCGTACAGAATTCACCCCTCCACTTT. Its translation: CASSFVQNSPLHF.